The 9 T cell receptor beta chains listed next were all sequenced from one sample in a study of T cell changes during pregnancy in multiple sclerosis. Method: immunoSEQ multiplex PCR; TCRdb's copy keeps in-frame clones and lacks some. The sample lists approximately 37,000 clones; 85% to 95% were seen once. Material: CD4+ T cells from peripheral blood mononuclear cells, obtained before pregnancy. The receptors were gathered from a female donor with multiple sclerosis, enrolled in a pregnancy study.

The V call is TRBV7-6, the J call TRBJ2-6; D call uncertain. V lost 4 bases and J 1 base, leaving 14 bases between the germline ends. Germline loops: CDR1 SGHVS, CDR2 FNYEAQ. The CDR3 has 17 residues. The CDR3, as DNA: TGTGCCAGCAGCTGGCTGGCACCCTTATCTGGGGCCAACGTCCTGACTTTC. Its translation: CASSWLAPLSGANVLTF.

The chain is built from TRBV9 and TRBJ2-5; 12 bases are shared with TRBD1. The V and J ends lost 3 bases and 5 bases, in that order; junction bases with no gene match: 11. Germline values: CDR1 SGDLS, CDR2 YYNGEE. The CDR3 extends over 17 amino acids. This CDR3 is CASSGRSGTGGSETQYF. CDR3 bases: TGTGCCAGCAGCGGGCGATCCGGGACAGGGGGCAGTGAGACCCAGTACTTC.

This clone was detected once. The V gene is TRBV2, the J gene TRBJ2-1; possible D gene TRBD1, 6 bases. Germline V CDR1 and CDR2: SNHLY, FYNNEI. This CDR3 spans 15 amino acids. The V gene lost 4 bases and the J gene lost 4 bases, with 14 bases spanning the gap. The CDR3 nucleotides read TGTGCCAGCAGTGCGTCTGGACAGCGATACAATGAGCAGTTCTTC. Translating gives CASSASGQRYNEQFF.

The chain has TRBV29-1 and TRBJ1-4; D is possibly TRBD1 (5 bases). This CDR3 has 13 residues. From germline, CDR1 is SQVTM and CDR2 ANQGSEA. The ends were cut back, 0 bases at V and 8 bases at J, with 10 bases in the middle. The CDR3 protein is CSVEDVRGEKLFF. DNA of the CDR3: TGCAGCGTTGAAGACGTCCGGGGGGAAAAACTGTTTTTT. The variable domain in full, with the rest retrieved from reference TRBV29-1 and TRBJ1-4, is SAVISQKPSRDICQRGTSLTIQCQVDSQVTMMFWYRQQPGQSLTLIATANQGSEATYESGFVIDKFPISRPNLTFSTLTVSNMSPEDSSIYLCSVEDVRGEKLFFGSGTQLSVL.

J is TRBJ1-4 and V is TRBV15; TRBD1 agrees at 7 bases. Germline lookup yields CDR1 LNHNV and CDR2 YYDKDF (reference sequence). The CDR3 is 15 amino acids. Trimming at V came to 2 bases and at J to 4 bases, leaving 4 bases not matched to a gene. The CDR3, as DNA: TGTGCCACCAGCAGACGACAGGGTATTAATGAAAAACTGTTTTTT. Translated, it gives CATSRRQGINEKLFF.

The V gene is TRBV7-2, the J gene TRBJ2-1; 8 nucleotides align to TRBD2. Per the germline V gene, CDR1 is SGHTA and CDR2 is FQGNSA. The CDR3 loop spans 18 amino acids. With V trimmed by 1 base and J by 3 bases, 11 bases remained unmatched. CDR3 coding DNA: TGTGCCAGCAGCTTAGATCGGGTTAGCGGGAAGTTCTACAATGAGCAGTTCTTC. It is translated as CASSLDRVSGKFYNEQFF.

The genes are TRBV5-1 and TRBJ2-1, with 10 positions matching TRBD2. The CDR3 is 15 amino acids. In germline, CDR1 is SGHRS, CDR2 YFSETQ. Trimming took 4 bases from V and 6 from J; bases not matched to a gene: 7. CDR3 in amino acids: CASSPPGLATNEQFF. CDR3 nucleotides: TGCGCCAGCAGCCCCCCGGGACTAGCGACCAATGAGCAGTTCTTC.

The CDR3 nucleotides read TGTGCCAGCAGCTTAGTTGAAGGAGGCTATGGCTACACCTTC. As protein: CASSLVEGGYGYTF. J is TRBJ1-2 and V is TRBV7-9, with D hard to call. The CDR3 is 14 residues long. Germline-derived CDR1 and CDR2 are SEHNR and FQNEAQ (reference sequence). Trimming shortened V by 1 base and J by 4 bases, and 10 bases separated the two germline ends.

V and J are TRBV6-1 and TRBJ2-2; 7 bases match TRBD2. Germline assignment: CDR1 MNHNS and CDR2 SASEGT. Trimming removed 10 bases from V and 10 bases from J; junction bases left unmatched: 6. The CDR3 has 11 residues. CDR3 sequence reads: CATGGGKELFF. The CDR3, as DNA: TGTGCCACTGGGGGAGGGAAGGAGCTGTTTTTT.